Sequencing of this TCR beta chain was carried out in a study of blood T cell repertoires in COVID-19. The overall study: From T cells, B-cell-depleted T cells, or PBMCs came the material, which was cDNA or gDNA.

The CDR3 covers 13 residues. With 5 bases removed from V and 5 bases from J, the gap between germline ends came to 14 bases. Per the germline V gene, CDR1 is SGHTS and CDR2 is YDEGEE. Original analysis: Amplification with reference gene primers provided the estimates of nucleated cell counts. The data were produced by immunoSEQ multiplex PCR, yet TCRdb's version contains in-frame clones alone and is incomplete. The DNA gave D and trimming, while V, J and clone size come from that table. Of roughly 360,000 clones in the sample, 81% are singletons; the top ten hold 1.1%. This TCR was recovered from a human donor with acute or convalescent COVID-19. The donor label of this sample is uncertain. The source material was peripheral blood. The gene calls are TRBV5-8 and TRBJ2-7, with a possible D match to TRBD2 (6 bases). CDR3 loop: CASRFGGSNEQYF. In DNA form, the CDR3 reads TGTGCCAGCAGGTTCGGGGGTAGCAACGAGCAGTACTTC.